In its sample, the clone carrying this T cell receptor (delta chain) was seen a few times. Its antigen is still unknown. The data are from a study of gamma delta lymphoproliferative disorders and STAT genes. Study summary: At least 50 ng of genomic DNA went into each LymphoTrack Dx TCRG Assay library. The EuroClonality-NGS protocol was used to prepare delta libraries.

Findings of the study overall: Nearly all major patient gamma and delta clonotypes were public. Controls likely had mixed maturation stages, while leukemic cells were mostly terminal effectors.

The receptor sequences were amplified from genomic DNA of peripheral blood mononuclear cells. TCRdb made new clone calls on the multiplex PCR reads using CATT. The sample consists of about 3,400 delta-chain clones, more than 0.95% of them appearing once. Losses at the gene ends were 2 bases for V and 1 base for J; bases not matched to a gene: 11. Germline V gene data show CDR1 as GEAIGNYY and CDR2 as EKD. CDR3 length: 17 residues. Material for sequencing was blood. The J gene is TRDJ1, the V gene TRDV2; 8 nucleotides line up with TRDD3. This TCR was recovered from a human donor in good health. The CDR3 DNA sequence: TGTGCCTGTGACATACTGGGGGGTATAAGGGGCACCGATAAACTCATCTTT. Translating it yields CACDILGGIRGTDKLIF.